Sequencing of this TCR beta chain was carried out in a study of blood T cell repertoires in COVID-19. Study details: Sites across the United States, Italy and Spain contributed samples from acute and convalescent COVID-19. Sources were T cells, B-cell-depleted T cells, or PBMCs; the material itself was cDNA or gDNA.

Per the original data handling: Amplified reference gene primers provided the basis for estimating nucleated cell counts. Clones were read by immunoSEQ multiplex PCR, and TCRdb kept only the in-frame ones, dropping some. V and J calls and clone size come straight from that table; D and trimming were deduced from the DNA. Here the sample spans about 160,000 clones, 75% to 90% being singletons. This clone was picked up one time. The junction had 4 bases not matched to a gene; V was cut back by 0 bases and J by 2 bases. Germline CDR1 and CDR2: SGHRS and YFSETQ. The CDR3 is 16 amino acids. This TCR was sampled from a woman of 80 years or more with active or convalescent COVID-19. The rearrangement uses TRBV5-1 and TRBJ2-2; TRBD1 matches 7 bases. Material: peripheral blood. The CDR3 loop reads CASSLDGTDNTGELFF. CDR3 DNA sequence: TGCGCCAGCAGCTTGGATGGGACAGATAACACCGGGGAGCTGTTTTTT.